This T cell receptor beta chain was retrieved from a study of T cell changes during pregnancy in multiple sclerosis (dated 2019 in TCRdb). For the study in its entirety: In women with multiple sclerosis, the researchers looked at how the T cell repertoire shifted as pregnancy progressed.

Trimmed from V: 0 bases; trimmed from J: 5 bases; junction bases lacking a gene match: 4. The CDR3 sequence holds 14 residues, the cysteine and phenylalanine included. Of all the DNA, just the CDR3 is kept, 42 bases in frame from base 1. As encoded in the germline V gene, CDR1 is SGHRS while CDR2 is YFSETQ. Preparation of the library involved the immunoSEQ multiplex PCR assay. Here the immuneACCESS table is served through TCRdb, limited to in-frame sequences with V and J called. Missing clones are a known gap in these copies; in checked studies unresolved V genes cover under half, and the rest lacks a known reason. In all, the sample holds 35,000 to 45,000 clones, and around 92% of those were seen once. The ten top clones hold 1% to 1.5% of the sample. Concerning this clone itself: This receptor's antigen is unknown. It has no much larger one-base neighbor in the sample; base qualities were not kept.

Sequenced: peripheral blood. The chain joins TRBV5-1 to TRBJ1-1; 7 bases in the junction line up with TRBD1. The TCR comes from a female donor with multiple sclerosis, enrolled in a pregnancy study. The CDR3 protein is CASSLATGETEAFF. The nucleotide sequence reads TGCGCCAGCAGCTTGGCCACAGGGGAGACTGAAGCTTTCTTT.